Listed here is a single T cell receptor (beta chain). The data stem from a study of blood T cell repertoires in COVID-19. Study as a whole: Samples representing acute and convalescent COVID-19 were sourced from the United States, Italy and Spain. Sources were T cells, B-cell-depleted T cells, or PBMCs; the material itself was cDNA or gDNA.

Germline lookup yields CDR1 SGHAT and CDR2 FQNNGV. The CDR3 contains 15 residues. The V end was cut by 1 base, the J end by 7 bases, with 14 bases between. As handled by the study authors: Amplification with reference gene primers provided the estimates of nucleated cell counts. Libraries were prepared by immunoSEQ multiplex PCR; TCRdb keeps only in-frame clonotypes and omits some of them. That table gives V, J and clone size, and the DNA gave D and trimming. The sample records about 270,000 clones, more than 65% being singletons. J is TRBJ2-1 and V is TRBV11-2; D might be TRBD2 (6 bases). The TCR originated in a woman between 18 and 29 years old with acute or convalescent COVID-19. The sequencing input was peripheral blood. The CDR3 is CASSLGRERWNEQFF. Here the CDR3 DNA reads TGTGCCAGCAGCTTAGGGAGGGAGAGGTGGAATGAGCAGTTCTTC.